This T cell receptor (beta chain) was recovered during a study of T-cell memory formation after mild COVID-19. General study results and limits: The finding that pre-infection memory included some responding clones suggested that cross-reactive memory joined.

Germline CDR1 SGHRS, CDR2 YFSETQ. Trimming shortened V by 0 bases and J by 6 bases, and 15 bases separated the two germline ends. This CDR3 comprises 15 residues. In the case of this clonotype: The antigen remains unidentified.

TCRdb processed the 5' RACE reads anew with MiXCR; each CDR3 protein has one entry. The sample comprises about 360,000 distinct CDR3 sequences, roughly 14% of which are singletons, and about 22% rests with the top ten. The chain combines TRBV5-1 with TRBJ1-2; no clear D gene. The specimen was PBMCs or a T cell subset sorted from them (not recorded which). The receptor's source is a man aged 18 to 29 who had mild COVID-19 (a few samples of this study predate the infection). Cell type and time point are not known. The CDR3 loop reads CASSLVVTAYNGYTF. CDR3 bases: TGCGCCAGCAGCTTGGTGGTCACAGCCTATAATGGCTACACCTTC.